The 9 T cell receptor beta chains reported below all come from one sample, sequenced in a study of CD4 T cells in relation to SARS-CoV-2 and coronaviruses. Assay: immunoSEQ multiplex PCR; the TCRdb copy retains only in-frame clones and omits some. The table includes about 31,000 clones, roughly 76% detected once. These receptors have no identified antigens. The specimen was memory CD4+ T cells from PBMCs, cultured in vitro. These TCRs come from an adult with COVID-19.

The chain has TRBV10-3 and TRBJ1-1; D is perhaps TRBD1 (6 bases). Trimming stripped 6 bases from V and 1 base from J, with 15 bases between. CDR1 ENHRY and CDR2 SYGVKD come from the germline V gene. CDR3 length equals 15 residues. In DNA form, the CDR3 reads TGTGCCATCAGGGGGCGGGGGGCAGGGAACACTGAAGCTTTCTTT. Translated: CAIRGRGAGNTEAFF.

This clone was picked up a small number of times. The rearrangement uses TRBV28 and TRBJ1-5; D gene unclear. The CDR3 loop spans 12 amino acids. Germline-derived CDR1 and CDR2 are MDHEN and SYDVKM. V lost 3 bases, J lost 7 bases, and 7 bases lay in between. The CDR3 DNA reads as TGTGCCAGCAGTTTTCTAAGGCAGCCCCAGCATTTT. Its protein product is CASSFLRQPQHF.

The rearrangement joins TRBV10-3 to TRBJ2-5, with unresolved D. Germline assignment: CDR1 ENHRY and CDR2 SYGVKD. The CDR3 spans 13 residues. V lost 2 bases to trimming and J lost 3 bases, with 7 bases between them. The CDR3 protein is CAISETREETQYF. DNA of the CDR3: TGTGCCATCAGTGAGACCAGAGAAGAGACCCAGTACTTC.

CDR3 DNA: TGTGCCAGCAGCTTCCGGGGCTATGGCTACACCTTC. It translates to CASSFRGYGYTF. The chain recombines TRBV7-9 with TRBJ1-2; D remains unclear. The V and J ends lost 3 bases and 4 bases respectively, with 6 bases between them. This CDR3 is 12 amino acids long. Germline V gene sequence: CDR1 SEHNR, CDR2 FQNEAQ (reference sequence).

Points on this clone: The same CDR3 can be traced to other DNA sequences in this sample. V gene TRBV7-8 combines with J gene TRBJ2-5; no clear D gene. The CDR3 sequence is 17 residues long. Germline V lookup: CDR1 SGHVS, CDR2 FQNEAQ. Trimming cost V 0 bases and J 1 base, with 15 bases left between them. The CDR3 DNA reads as TGTGCCAGCAGCTTAGCGAGGTGGCGGAGCCCCCAAGAGACCCAGTACTTC. Its protein product is CASSLARWRSPQETQYF.

The chain couples TRBV7-9 to TRBJ2-3; the match to TRBD2 covers 8 bases. The CDR3 covers 18 residues. The germline CDR1 and CDR2 sequences are SEHNR and FQNEAQ (reference sequence). J gave up 2 bases and V 3 bases, and 13 bases lay outside the gene matches. As DNA, the CDR3 is TGTGCCAGCAGCTTCTACGGGAGGGCCCGCAGGAACACAGATACGCAGTATTTT. This sequence encodes CASSFYGRARRNTDTQYF.

The V call is TRBV23-1, the J call TRBJ1-3, with D unresolved. TRBV23-1 is treated as an ORF (open reading frame) with a function not yet certain. V dropped 3 bases and J dropped 0 bases, with 9 bases sitting between them. The length of the CDR3 is 15 residues. CDR3 residues: CASSQVGSSGNTIYF. CDR3 sequence (DNA): TGCGCCAGCAGTCAGGTCGGTAGCTCTGGAAACACCATATATTTT.

V gene TRBV10-3 combines with J gene TRBJ1-4; TRBD1 aligns across 9 bases. The germline V gene has CDR1 ENHRY and CDR2 SYGVKD. The trim removed 2 bases at V and 7 bases at J, leaving 8 bases unmatched. CDR3 length: 16 amino acids. CDR3 protein: CAISEILGTGSEKLFF. The CDR3 region has the DNA TGTGCCATCAGTGAGATCTTGGGGACAGGGAGTGAAAAACTGTTTTTT.

This chain uses TRBV2 with TRBJ2-1; D perhaps matches TRBD1 (8 bases). CDR1 is SNHLY, CDR2 FYNNEI, per germline. Trimming took off 4 bases at V and 6 bases at J, with 19 bases between the two ends. There are 16 residues in the CDR3. The CDR3 DNA sequence: TGTGCCAGCAGTGCCCAGGGGGCGGGAGTCTCCAATGAGCAGTTCTTC. Translation: CASSAQGAGVSNEQFF.